This TCR beta chain derives from a study of CD4+ T cells in melanoma (dated by TCRdb to between 2021 and 2023). Regarding the research as a whole: Neoantigen-specific CD4+ T cells in human melanoma were what the study investigated.

What the authors observed across the whole study: Neoantigen-specific CD4+ T cells were reported to be correlated with the function of CD8+ T cells, macrophages and B cells. Neoantigen-specific CD4+ T cells in melanoma were reported to show diverse differentiation states.

Donors were patients with melanoma. CDR1 and CDR2, per the germline V gene, are LGHNT and FRNRAP. The CDR3 runs 16 residues from the cysteine to the phenylalanine. CDR3 DNA only is kept here, 48 bases in frame from base 1. V is pruned by 1 base and J by 5 bases, leaving 7 bases of the junction without a gene match. A remark on this clone: There is no known antigen for this receptor. Base-call qualities are not available, and no considerably larger clone is one nucleotide away.

The receptor library was made with the immunoSEQ multiplex PCR assay. The clones in this table, taken by TCRdb from immuneACCESS, are in-frame only. Not every clone is retained; where verified, under half of the shortfall comes from an unresolved V gene, and the cause of the rest is unknown. This sample has approximately 9,600 clones in its table, and less than 80% of those were observed once. The leading ten clones occupy roughly 24% of the sample. The V and J genes are TRBV12-5 and TRBJ2-2; TRBD1 fits 7 bases in the junction. The specimen was cells from a culture (not recorded whether cultured in vitro). The clonotype comes from a human donor with melanoma. CDR3 loop: CASGLATGDSTGELFF. The DNA sequence is as follows: TGTGCTAGTGGTTTGGCTACAGGGGATTCTACCGGGGAGCTGTTTTTT.